Listed below are T cell receptor beta chains from one sample, sequenced in a study of TIL therapy for anti-PD-1-resistant metastatic lung cancer. The table came from immunoSEQ multiplex PCR; TCRdb's copy has only in-frame clones and leaves some out. Counted here are tens of thousands of clones, around 79% occurring once; the ten biggest clones make up roughly 7.3%. Sequenced material: blood, taken at baseline. The receptors originated from a person between 30 and 80 years old with non-small cell lung cancer. Both conserved end residues are part of each CDR3. The D gene is left open where the match is weak. For some rows the clone size is stated as once, few or many, or as a class when expanded; others skip it.

d_gene	v_gene	len	j_gene	abundance	CDR3nt	CDR3aa
TRBD2	TRBV10-3	18	TRBJ2-1	NA	TGTGCCATCAGTGATCGGCGGACTAGCGGGAGGGATAAAAATGAGCAGTTCTTC	CAISDRRTSGRDKNEQFF
NA	TRBV30	13	TRBJ2-7	NA	TGTGCCTGGAATCCGGGACTTGGCTACGAGCAGTACTTC	CAWNPGLGYEQYF
NA	TRBV29-1	13	TRBJ2-1	NA	TGCAGCGCTGAGGGGGACTCCTACAATGAGCAGTTCTTC	CSAEGDSYNEQFF
TRBD1	TRBV5-1	14	TRBJ2-7	NA	TGCGCCAGCAGCTCATCAGGGGGTCGAGGGGAGCAGTACTTC	CASSSSGGRGEQYF
NA	TRBV7-8	15	TRBJ2-7	NA	TGTGCCAGCAGCCGCGAACAGGGTCAGTACTACGAGCAGTACTTC	CASSREQGQYYEQYF
TRBD2	TRBV6-4	15	TRBJ2-1	NA	TGTGCCAGCAGTGACTCGGGACTAAACAGCAATGAGCAGTTCTTC	CASSDSGLNSNEQFF
TRBD1	TRBV7-2	17	TRBJ2-2	NA	TGTGCCAGCAGCTTGGGCAGGGGGCGTTTTAACACCGGGGAGCTGTTTTTT	CASSLGRGRFNTGELFF
TRBD1	TRBV6-1	13	TRBJ1-2	NA	TGTGCCAGCAGTAGGGGACAGTTTTTAGGCTACACCTTC	CASSRGQFLGYTF
NA	TRBV15	11	TRBJ2-4	few	TGTGCCACCAGCAACCGGGGGATTCAGTACTTC	CATSNRGIQYF
NA	TRBV5-4	14	TRBJ2-5	NA	TGTGCCAGCCCGGTGGGGGGGCCCGGGGAGACCCAGTACTTC	CASPVGGPGETQYF
TRBD2	TRBV19	15	TRBJ2-3	NA	TGTGCCAGTACCCCTACAGCGGGGTTCACAGATACGCAGTATTTT	CASTPTAGFTDTQYF
NA	TRBV7-2	14	TRBJ2-3	NA	TGTGCCAGCAGCACCGCCATGAAGGAGGATACGCAGTATTTT	CASSTAMKEDTQYF
NA	TRBV5-8	14	TRBJ1-5	NA	TGTGCCAGCAGCCCCCGGGTCCTCAATCAGCCCCAGCATTTT	CASSPRVLNQPQHF
NA	TRBV4-1	14	TRBJ1-2	few	TGCGCCAGCAGCCAAGTTACCAGGGGCTATGGCTACACCTTC	CASSQVTRGYGYTF
NA	TRBV2	10	TRBJ2-7	NA	TGTGCCAGTCAGATCTACGAGCAGTACTTC	CASQIYEQYF
TRBD2	TRBV9	16	TRBJ2-2	NA	TGTGCCAGCAGCGTAGGACTAGCGGGAGGGCCCGGGGAGCTGTTTTTT	CASSVGLAGGPGELFF
NA	TRBV5-4	14	TRBJ2-7	NA	TGTGCCAGCAGCTTCGGCGCGGTTGCCTACGAGCAGTACTTC	CASSFGAVAYEQYF
NA	TRBV19	16	TRBJ2-5	NA	TGTGCCAGTACCTCTATAGGAGGGAGGTACCAAGAGACCCAGTACTTC	CASTSIGGRYQETQYF
TRBD1	TRBV10-3	15	TRBJ2-3	NA	TGTGCCATCAGTGAGGGCAGGGGGAGCACAGATACGCAGTATTTT	CAISEGRGSTDTQYF
NA	TRBV28	13	TRBJ1-6	NA	TGTGCCAGCAGTTTAAAGGATAATTCACCCCTCCACTTT	CASSLKDNSPLHF
NA	TRBV19	14	TRBJ2-6	NA	TGTGCCAGTAGTATCAAGTCTGGGGCCAACGTCCTGACTTTC	CASSIKSGANVLTF
NA	TRBV5-1	17	TRBJ1-4	NA	TGCGCCAGCAGCTTTGACGGATGGTCTTCAACTAATGAAAAACTGTTTTTT	CASSFDGWSSTNEKLFF
NA	TRBV27	14	TRBJ1-4	few	TGTGCCAGCAGTTTGCGGGGGGGGGCTACAGGACTGTTTTTT	CASSLRGGATGLFF
NA	TRBV11-2	13	TRBJ2-7	NA	TGTGCCAGCAGCTTACTTAGGTCCTACGAGCAGTACTTC	CASSLLRSYEQYF
NA	TRBV5-1	16	TRBJ2-7	NA	TGCGCCAGCAGCTTGGCTGGGAGGCTGGGATTTGACGAGCAGTACTTC	CASSLAGRLGFDEQYF
TRBD1	TRBV25-1	11	TRBJ2-7	NA	TGTGCCAGCCGGGACAGCTACGAGCAGTACTTC	CASRDSYEQYF
NA	TRBV30	13	TRBJ1-6	NA	TGTGCCTGGAGGTCGGATCATAATTCACCCCTCCACTTT	CAWRSDHNSPLHF
TRBD1	TRBV2	13	TRBJ2-5	NA	TGTGCCAGCAGTGGGACAGGGGGGGAGACCCAGTACTTC	CASSGTGGETQYF
NA	TRBV2	14	TRBJ1-3	NA	TGTGCCAGCAGGGGACTTCTCTCTGGAAACACCATATATTTT	CASRGLLSGNTIYF
NA	TRBV6-1	14	TRBJ1-4	NA	TGTGCCAGCAGTGAAGCATGGGCTGGTGAAAAACTGTTTTTT	CASSEAWAGEKLFF
TRBD2	TRBV4-1	16	TRBJ2-7	NA	TGCGCCAGCAGCCCTAGGACTAGCGGGACCCCCTACGAGCAGTACTTC	CASSPRTSGTPYEQYF
NA	TRBV27	12	TRBJ2-1	NA	TGTGCCAGCACCTTGGGGGGCAATGAGCAGTTCTTC	CASTLGGNEQFF
TRBD1	TRBV10-2	13	TRBJ2-7	NA	TGCGCCAGCAGTGAACGCAAGGGGGCGAGACAGTACTTC	CASSERKGARQYF
NA	TRBV18	15	TRBJ1-6	NA	TGTGCCAGCTCACCCCGAGGGGGTACGGATTCACCCCTCCACTTT	CASSPRGGTDSPLHF
NA	TRBV6-6	15	TRBJ2-7	NA	TGTGCCAGCAGTTACGGAGTCCATCATTCCTACGAGCAGTACTTC	CASSYGVHHSYEQYF
TRBD1	TRBV6-6	14	TRBJ1-1	NA	TGTGCCAGCAGCGAGGGGACAGCGGGCACTGAAGCTTTCTTT	CASSEGTAGTEAFF
NA	TRBV30	13	TRBJ2-7	NA	TGTGCCTGGAGTGTCTCCCAAGCCGGCGAGCAGTACTTC	CAWSVSQAGEQYF
TRBD2	TRBV28	15	TRBJ2-5	once	TGTGCCAGCAGTTTAAATCTAGCGGGAGCAGAGACCCAGTACTTC	CASSLNLAGAETQYF